These 7 T cell receptor beta chains originate from one sample sequenced in a study of T cells in Graves' hyperthyroidism and ophthalmopathy. The CDR3 regions of TCR beta were amplified from RNA transcripts. The HTBI set primed first-round TCR CDR3 RT-PCR. One entry per CDR3 protein results from TCRdb running MiXCR on the multiplex PCR reads. Of about 290,000 distinct CDR3 sequences detected, 12% to 15% appear once; the ten largest clones hold 7.9%. Sequencing was carried out using blood. These receptors all stem from a woman in her thirties or forties with Graves' hyperthyroidism.

This clonotype was counted many times. This chain connects TRBV20-1 to TRBJ1-1; unclear D gene. Trimming removed 2 bases from V and 2 bases from J, with 12 bases in between. The CDR3 sequence is 14 residues long. Germline CDR1 and CDR2: DFQATT and SNEGSKA (reference sequence). The CDR3 DNA reads TGCAGTGCTAGATTCATCATGGGTAACACTGAAGCTTTCTTT. Translating it yields CSARFIMGNTEAFF.

CDR3 sequence reads: CASSLEANSYNSPLHF. The CDR3 bases are TGTGCCAGCAGCTTAGAAGCCAACTCCTATAATTCACCCCTCCACTTT. The chain is built from TRBV11-2 and TRBJ1-6; D not certain. CDR1 and CDR2 (germline): SGHAT, FQNNGV. The CDR3 runs 16 residues. Trimming took off 0 bases at V and 0 bases at J, with 6 bases between the two ends.

The V gene is TRBV2, the J gene TRBJ1-5; D ambiguous. V lost 1 base and J 2 bases, leaving 6 bases between the germline ends. The germline V gene encodes CDR1 SNHLY and CDR2 FYNNEI. The length of the CDR3 is 14 residues. The CDR3 DNA follows: TGTGCCAGCAGTGAAGAGGGCGGCAATCAGCCCCAGCATTTT. The encoded protein is CASSEEGGNQPQHF.

This clonotype was observed many times. The chain carries TRBV5-8 and TRBJ2-5; no reliable D call. The CDR3 loop spans 14 amino acids. The V end was cut by 0 bases, the J end by 0 bases, with 6 bases between. The germline V gene has CDR1 SGHTS and CDR2 YDEGEE. The CDR3 is CASSLGPNQETQYF. DNA for the CDR3: TGTGCCAGCAGCTTGGGTCCTAACCAAGAGACCCAGTACTTC.

The rearrangement uses TRBV4-1 and TRBJ2-1; D is perhaps TRBD2 (6 bases). This CDR3 contains 16 residues. CDR1 and CDR2 (germline): MGHRA, YSYEKL. With 2 bases removed from V and 1 base from J, the gap between germline ends came to 12 bases. CDR3 sequence: CASSQTGGVSYNEQFF. Written as DNA, the CDR3 is TGCGCCAGCAGCCAAACAGGCGGGGTTTCCTACAATGAGCAGTTCTTC.

The rearrangement uses TRBV19 and TRBJ2-6, with TRBD1 identical over 9 bases. Germline V lookup: CDR1 LNHDA, CDR2 SQIVND (reference sequence). CDR3 size: 16 residues. Trimming removed 5 bases from V and 4 bases from J; junction bases left unmatched: 6. As DNA, the CDR3 is TGTGCCAGTAGTCCGGGACAGGGTAACGGGGCCAACGTCCTGACTTTC. Its translation: CASSPGQGNGANVLTF. Complete variable domain (other parts from reference TRBV19 and TRBJ2-6): DGGITQSPKYLFRKEGQNVTLSCEQNLNHDAMYWYRQDPGQGLRLIYYSQIVNDFQKGDIAEGYSVSREKKESFPLTVTSAQKNPTAFYLCASSPGQGNGANVLTFGAGSRLTVL.

This clonotype was counted at least ten times. The chain combines TRBV30 with TRBJ2-2; possible D gene TRBD1, 5 bases. The CDR3 has 14 amino acids. V lost 0 bases to trimming and J lost 3 bases, with 8 bases between them. The V gene's germline CDR1 is GTSNPN and CDR2 SVGIG (reference sequence). The CDR3 loop is CAWSVRTYTGELFF. The DNA for the CDR3 is TGTGCCTGGAGTGTACGGACATACACCGGGGAGCTGTTTTTT.